These T cell receptor beta chains were read from a single sample in a study of beta chain features in type 1 diabetes. TCRdb's copy holds only in-frame clones and misses some; the assay was immunoSEQ multiplex PCR. The profile shows 500,000 to 700,000 clones, around 15% of them singletons. The specimen sequenced was naive CD4+ T cells from blood. The origin of the receptors is a man aged 18 to 30 in good health. Both conserved end residues are part of each CDR3. Fields, in order: CDR3 DNA, CDR3 protein, V gene, D gene, clone size, J gene. The D gene is left open where the match is weak. Not all rows give a size; the values are once, few, many and, for expanded clones, a class.

CDR3 DNA: TGTGCCAGCATCCCTCTAGCGGGAATCTACAATGAGCAGTTCTTC
CDR3 protein: CASIPLAGIYNEQFF
V gene: TRBV11-2
D gene: TRBD2
clone size: .
J gene: TRBJ2-1

CDR3 DNA: TGTGCCAGCAGCTTAGCGCGCTCTGGGGCCAACGTCCTGACTTTC
CDR3 protein: CASSLARSGANVLTF
V gene: TRBV7-6
D gene: .
clone size: few
J gene: TRBJ2-6

CDR3 DNA: TGTGCCTGGGGCCGGGACAGGGGCTACGAGCAGTACTTC
CDR3 protein: CAWGRDRGYEQYF
V gene: TRBV30
D gene: TRBD1
clone size: few
J gene: TRBJ2-7

CDR3 DNA: TGCAGTGCTAGGGGCTTTGAGCAGTTCTTC
CDR3 protein: CSARGFEQFF
V gene: TRBV20-1
D gene: .
clone size: .
J gene: TRBJ2-1

CDR3 DNA: TGTGCCAGCAGTGAATACAGGCTCCCTAGGGGGCTGTTTTTT
CDR3 protein: CASSEYRLPRGLFF
V gene: TRBV6-1
D gene: .
clone size: few
J gene: TRBJ2-2

CDR3 DNA: TGCGCCAGCAGCCAAGTCATAGCGGGAGTTGGCTACGAGCAGTACTTC
CDR3 protein: CASSQVIAGVGYEQYF
V gene: TRBV4-1
D gene: TRBD2
clone size: few
J gene: TRBJ2-7

CDR3 DNA: TGCAGTGGGGTTTACAATGAGCAGTTCTTC
CDR3 protein: CSGVYNEQFF
V gene: TRBV20-1
D gene: .
clone size: .
J gene: TRBJ2-1

CDR3 DNA: TGTGCCAGCAGCCCCCAGTGGGATGAGCAGTTCTTC
CDR3 protein: CASSPQWDEQFF
V gene: TRBV21-1
D gene: .
clone size: many
J gene: TRBJ2-1

CDR3 DNA: TGCGCCAGCAACCCAACGGGTGGGGCCAACGTCCTGACTTTC
CDR3 protein: CASNPTGGANVLTF
V gene: TRBV5-1
D gene: .
clone size: few
J gene: TRBJ2-6

CDR3 DNA: TGTGCCAGCAGCTTATACGCTAGTTCCTACGAGCAGTACTTC
CDR3 protein: CASSLYASSYEQYF
V gene: TRBV7-2
D gene: .
clone size: .
J gene: TRBJ2-7

CDR3 DNA: TGCGCCAGCAGCTTGGTCACAGGGCCAACTAATGAAAAACTGTTTTTT
CDR3 protein: CASSLVTGPTNEKLFF
V gene: TRBV5-1
D gene: .
clone size: .
J gene: TRBJ1-4

CDR3 DNA: TGCGCCAGCAGCCAGGCGATTAGCGGGAGAACCTACGAGCAGTACTTC
CDR3 protein: CASSQAISGRTYEQYF
V gene: TRBV4-3
D gene: TRBD2
clone size: few
J gene: TRBJ2-7

CDR3 DNA: TGTGCCAGCAGCGTTTCCGGGCCCCCGAACTATGGCTACACCTTC
CDR3 protein: CASSVSGPPNYGYTF
V gene: TRBV7-9
D gene: .
clone size: .
J gene: TRBJ1-2

CDR3 DNA: TGCGCCAGCAGCGCCGGGACTCTGAACACCGGGGAGCTGTTTTTT
CDR3 protein: CASSAGTLNTGELFF
V gene: TRBV5-1
D gene: .
clone size: .
J gene: TRBJ2-2

CDR3 DNA: TGTGCCATCAGAGGACAGGACTCCTACGAGCAGTACTTC
CDR3 protein: CAIRGQDSYEQYF
V gene: TRBV10-3
D gene: TRBD1
clone size: .
J gene: TRBJ2-7

CDR3 DNA: TGCGCCAGCAGCTTTACGGCTAGCGAATCGGTTACGCAGTATTTT
CDR3 protein: CASSFTASESVTQYF
V gene: TRBV5-1
D gene: .
clone size: .
J gene: TRBJ2-3

CDR3 DNA: TGTGCCAGCAGCTTCTCACTTCGACAAGAGACCCAGTACTTC
CDR3 protein: CASSFSLRQETQYF
V gene: TRBV11-2
D gene: .
clone size: .
J gene: TRBJ2-5

CDR3 DNA: TGCGCCAGCAGCCAAGATAGGGCCGGGACAGCCCAGCATTTT
CDR3 protein: CASSQDRAGTAQHF
V gene: TRBV4-3
D gene: TRBD1
clone size: few
J gene: TRBJ1-5

CDR3 DNA: TGTGCCAGCAGCGCATTAGGGACATACTCCTACGAGCAGTACTTC
CDR3 protein: CASSALGTYSYEQYF
V gene: TRBV25-1
D gene: .
clone size: few
J gene: TRBJ2-7

CDR3 DNA: TGCGCCAGCAGCCAGGGCAACTACAATGAGCAGTTCTTC
CDR3 protein: CASSQGNYNEQFF
V gene: TRBV4-3
D gene: .
clone size: .
J gene: TRBJ2-1

CDR3 DNA: TGTGCCTGGAGCCAGGGGTCTGAAAAACTGTTTTTT
CDR3 protein: CAWSQGSEKLFF
V gene: TRBV30
D gene: .
clone size: .
J gene: TRBJ1-4

CDR3 DNA: TGTGCCAGCAGCATCAGACAGGGTGGGGGTTTCGACTATGGCTACACCTTC
CDR3 protein: CASSIRQGGGFDYGYTF
V gene: TRBV7-8
D gene: TRBD1
clone size: .
J gene: TRBJ1-2

CDR3 DNA: TGTGCCACCAGCAGAGACCCTCGGACTAAAATCTACGAGCAGTACTTC
CDR3 protein: CATSRDPRTKIYEQYF
V gene: TRBV15
D gene: .
clone size: .
J gene: TRBJ2-7

CDR3 DNA: TGTGCCAGCAGCACCACCCTTGACAGGCTAAATCAGCCCCAGCATTTT
CDR3 protein: CASSTTLDRLNQPQHF
V gene: TRBV7-9
D gene: .
clone size: few
J gene: TRBJ1-5

CDR3 DNA: TGTGCCAGCAGCTCCCTGCTCCGGGCCTCCTACGAGCAGTACTTC
CDR3 protein: CASSSLLRASYEQYF
V gene: TRBV28
D gene: .
clone size: few
J gene: TRBJ2-7

CDR3 DNA: TGTGCCATCATGGTCGGGGATGAGCAGTTCTTC
CDR3 protein: CAIMVGDEQFF
V gene: TRBV10-3
D gene: .
clone size: .
J gene: TRBJ2-1

CDR3 DNA: TGTGCCAGTCGCAGGGACGCGGTCGCTGAAGCTTTCTTT
CDR3 protein: CASRRDAVAEAFF
V gene: TRBV10-3
D gene: .
clone size: .
J gene: TRBJ1-1

CDR3 DNA: TGTGCCAGCAGTCCCCCTGGGACAGGGGCCTACGAGCAGTACTTC
CDR3 protein: CASSPPGTGAYEQYF
V gene: TRBV28
D gene: TRBD1
clone size: few
J gene: TRBJ2-7

CDR3 DNA: TGTGCCAGCAGCTCGCAGGGCGCAACTAATGAAAAACTGTTTTTT
CDR3 protein: CASSSQGATNEKLFF
V gene: TRBV7-9
D gene: .
clone size: .
J gene: TRBJ1-4

CDR3 DNA: TGCGCCAGCAGCTACGGACAGGGAAGCAATCAGCCCCAGCATTTT
CDR3 protein: CASSYGQGSNQPQHF
V gene: TRBV5-1
D gene: TRBD1
clone size: .
J gene: TRBJ1-5